A selection of T cell receptor beta chains follows, all from one sample in a study of T cells in Graves' hyperthyroidism and ophthalmopathy. TCRdb re-called the multiplex PCR reads with MiXCR, one entry per CDR3 protein. The top ten clones hold roughly 7.7% of a sample with 640,000 or so distinct CDR3 sequences, around 14% of them seen once. The sequenced sample consisted of blood. Receptor source: a woman aged 18-35 years with Graves' ophthalmopathy. CDR3s include the opening cysteine and the closing phenylalanine or tryptophan. The D gene is left open where the match is weak. Part of the rows lack a size; the others show once, few, many or a class for expanded clones.

clone size	CDR3 length	V gene	D gene	J gene	CDR3 protein	CDR3 DNA
many	14	TRBV29-1	.	TRBJ1-2	CSVEPSDTVYGYTF	TGCAGCGTTGAACCCTCGGACACTGTCTATGGCTACACCTTC
.	13	TRBV19	.	TRBJ2-1	CASGSRGVNEQFF	TGTGCCAGTGGGTCTAGGGGGGTGAATGAGCAGTTCTTC
many	16	TRBV14	.	TRBJ2-1	CASSPIRVWSYNEQFF	TGTGCCAGCAGCCCCATCCGAGTATGGTCCTACAATGAGCAGTTCTTC
.	14	TRBV19	TRBD1	TRBJ1-5	CASSPDRGLQPQHF	TGTGCCAGTAGCCCAGACAGGGGGCTTCAGCCCCAGCATTTT
many	15	TRBV5-5	TRBD2	TRBJ2-7	CASSLEGGSLYEQYF	TGTGCCAGCAGCTTGGAAGGCGGGAGCTTATACGAGCAGTACTTC
many	16	TRBV6-2/TRBV6-3	.	TRBJ2-4	CASISDPGGGKNIQYF	TGTGCCAGCATTTCAGACCCGGGCGGAGGTAAAAACATTCAGTACTTC
.	14	TRBV4-1	.	TRBJ2-5	CASSQLAGVETQYF	TGCGCCAGCAGCCAACTAGCAGGAGTGGAGACCCAGTACTTC
many	15	TRBV7-6	.	TRBJ2-1	CASSHYRVRGNEQFF	TGTGCCAGCAGCCACTACAGGGTCCGCGGCAATGAGCAGTTCTTC
many	14	TRBV30	TRBD1	TRBJ1-1	CAWSAQPGGTEAFF	TGTGCCTGGAGTGCGCAGCCAGGGGGCACTGAAGCTTTCTTT
few	13	TRBV6-1	TRBD2	TRBJ2-7	CASKASGTYEQYF	TGTGCCAGCAAGGCTAGCGGGACCTACGAGCAGTACTTC
few	12	TRBV6-1	.	TRBJ2-2	CAERGGPEELFF	TGTGCCGAGAGAGGGGGGCCCGAGGAGCTGTTTTTT
many	15	TRBV3-1	.	TRBJ2-1	CASSQVSGAGGEQFF	TGTGCCAGCAGCCAAGTATCGGGAGCTGGAGGCGAGCAGTTCTTC
.	16	TRBV6-2/TRBV6-3	TRBD2	TRBJ2-7	CASSYLGTSGSYEQYF	TGTGCCAGCAGTTACCTAGGGACTAGCGGGAGTTACGAGCAGTACTTC
many	15	TRBV18	.	TRBJ2-1	CASSPVPEWRNEQFF	TGTGCCAGCTCACCAGTTCCAGAATGGCGCAATGAGCAGTTCTTC
.	16	TRBV20-1	TRBD2	TRBJ2-2	CSALSRTSKHTGELFF	TGCAGTGCTCTGAGCCGGACTAGTAAACACACCGGGGAGCTGTTTTTT
many	15	TRBV20-1	.	TRBJ2-1	CSARDYGGPYNEQFF	TGCAGTGCTAGAGATTACGGGGGGCCCTACAATGAGCAGTTCTTC
.	15	TRBV5-1	TRBD2	TRBJ2-5	CASSLEASGRDTQYF	TGCGCCAGCAGCTTGGAGGCTAGCGGGAGGGACACCCAGTACTTC
many	14	TRBV18	TRBD2	TRBJ2-1	CASSPTRLADEQFF	TGTGCCAGCTCACCAACCCGACTAGCGGATGAGCAGTTCTTC
few	15	TRBV13	.	TRBJ2-2	CASSTTDRSTGELFF	TGTGCCAGCAGCACGACGGACAGAAGCACCGGGGAGCTGTTTTTT
.	19	TRBV4-2	TRBD1	TRBJ2-6	CASSQDRARGHSGANVLTF	TGTGCCAGCAGCCAAGATAGGGCCAGGGGGCACTCTGGGGCCAACGTCCTGACTTTC
many	15	TRBV12-3/TRBV12-4	TRBD1	TRBJ2-5	CASSRIRTGRETQYF	TGTGCCAGCAGCCGGATCAGGACAGGGAGAGAGACCCAGTACTTC
many	16	TRBV11-2	TRBD2	TRBJ2-5	CASSLGAGGGQETQYF	TGTGCCAGCAGCTTAGGGGCGGGAGGGGGTCAAGAGACCCAGTACTTC
few	18	TRBV4-1	.	TRBJ1-2	CASSHRVLGDISNYGYTF	TGCGCCAGCAGCCATCGGGTTTTGGGGGACATTTCAAACTATGGCTACACCTTC
many	12	TRBV2	.	TRBJ2-3	CASSSTRDTQYF	TGTGCCAGCAGTTCGACACGAGATACGCAGTATTTT
few	13	TRBV6-1	.	TRBJ2-7	CASSSPGVNEQYF	TGTGCCAGCAGCTCCCCTGGTGTAAACGAGCAGTACTTC
many	15	TRBV4-2	.	TRBJ2-3	CASSLQAGGGDTQYF	TGTGCCAGCAGCCTACAAGCAGGTGGGGGAGATACGCAGTATTTT
many	13	TRBV28	.	TRBJ2-1	CASRPQGRVEQFF	TGTGCCAGCAGGCCCCAGGGGAGGGTTGAGCAGTTCTTC
once	17	TRBV11-2	.	TRBJ2-7	CASSQDPQGGIDYEQYF	TGCGCCAGCAGCCAAGACCCCCAAGGAGGGATAGACTACGAGCAGTACTTC
many	15	TRBV6-2/TRBV6-3	TRBD2	TRBJ2-2	CASIFGGGNTGELFF	TGTGCCAGCATTTTTGGCGGGGGAAACACCGGGGAGCTGTTTTTT
many	16	TRBV11-3	.	TRBJ1-1	CASSSGSGARNTEAFF	TGTGCCAGCAGCTCTGGTTCGGGGGCTAGGAACACTGAAGCTTTCTTT
.	13	TRBV12-5	.	TRBJ2-1	CASGTRARGEQFF	TGTGCTAGTGGAACCCGGGCCCGGGGAGAGCAGTTCTTC
many	16	TRBV7-9	TRBD1	TRBJ1-2	CASSPRPGQANYGYTF	TGTGCCAGCAGCCCCCGTCCGGGACAGGCTAACTATGGCTACACCTTC